One sample yielded the 6 T cell receptor beta chains listed below, sequenced in a study of Ad26.COV2.S vaccination and SARS-CoV-2 variants. Stated treatment: 15 to 20 received Ad26.COV2.S at low or high dose, single or two shots; roughly five received placebo; per-sample allocation not given. Sampling occurred on day 63 after the first vaccine or placebo injection. This table comes from immunoSEQ multiplex PCR, and its TCRdb copy is limited to in-frame clones, with some not included. Counted here are 350,000 to 500,000 clones, about 91% occurring once; the ten biggest clones make up approximately 2.5%. The sequencing used peripheral blood, collected in a trial of Ad26.COV2.S vaccine versus placebo. The receptors here all came from a person between 18 and 65 years old who received the Ad26.COV2.S COVID-19 vaccine or a placebo.

The rearrangement links TRBV24-1 to TRBJ2-7; 11 nucleotides line up with TRBD2. V gave up 1 base and J gave up 3 bases; unmatched junction bases: 28. This CDR3 is 24 amino acids long. Germline V gives CDR1 KGHDR, CDR2 SFDVKD. In DNA, the CDR3 is TGTGCCACCAGTGATTTCCCACAGGGGCCGACTCTAGCGGGAGGACAACAGTTTTTCTACGAGCAGTACGTC. Amino acid sequence: CATSDFPQGPTLAGGQQFFYEQYV.

This sequence joins TRBV5-1 and TRBJ1-3, with 7 bases aligning to TRBD1. The germline gives CDR1 SGHRS, CDR2 YFSETQ. This CDR3 is built from 16 residues. V trimming: 0 bases; J trimming: 2 bases; junction bases outside the gene matches: 5. This CDR3 reads CASSLVPTGPGNTIYF. The CDR3 DNA follows: TGCGCCAGCAGCTTGGTACCGACAGGGCCTGGAAACACCATATATTTT.

This chain connects TRBV27 to TRBJ1-2, with a possible D match to TRBD1 (5 bases). Germline CDR1 MNHEY, CDR2 SMNVEV (reference sequence). The CDR3 is made up of 12 amino acids. V was clipped by 5 bases and J by 5 bases, with 9 bases between them. The CDR3 spells CASSNGGYGYTF. The CDR3 DNA sequence: TGTGCCAGCAGTAACGGGGGTTATGGCTACACCTTC.

The rearrangement joins TRBV29-1 to TRBJ1-3; TRBD1 matches at 8 bases. This CDR3 contains 13 residues. Germline-derived CDR1 and CDR2 are SQVTM and ANQGSEA. J lost 1 base, V lost 7 bases, and 3 bases had no gene match. CDR3 sequence: CSAQGASGNTIYF. CDR3 sequence (DNA): TGCAGCGCCCAGGGGGCTTCTGGAAACACCATATATTTT.

The genes are TRBV5-6 and TRBJ2-5, with D perhaps matching TRBD1 (6 bases). Trimming removed 3 bases at V and 5 bases at J, with 20 bases between. Germline assignment: CDR1 SGHDT and CDR2 YYEEEE. The CDR3 sequence is 16 residues long. The CDR3 bases are TGTGCCAGCAGCTCGTCCCGACAGGTTTGGAGTGAGACCCAGTACTTC. This codes for CASSSSRQVWSETQYF. Drawing the rest from reference TRBV5-6 and TRBJ2-5, the complete variable domain is DAGVTQSPTHLIKTRGQQVTLRCSPKSGHDTVSWYQQALGQGPQFIFQYYEEEERQRGNFPDRFSGHQFPNYSSELNVNALLLGDSALYLCASSSSRQVWSETQYFGPGTRLLVL.

The chain is built from TRBV5-1 and TRBJ1-6, with D perhaps TRBD1 (6 bases). The germline CDR1 and CDR2 sequences are SGHRS and YFSETQ. Trimming took off 3 bases at V and 13 bases at J, with 14 bases between the two ends. This CDR3 region has 13 residues. DNA of the CDR3: TGCGCCAGCAGCTCCCTCACAGGGAGTCCCCTCCACTTT. It yields the protein CASSSLTGSPLHF.